Below, 22 T cell receptor beta chains from the same sample are listed, as sequenced in a study of blood T cell repertoires in COVID-19. Repertoires were generated with immunoSEQ multiplex PCR, while TCRdb's copy carries only in-frame clones and drops some. The sample has about 31,000 clones, 75% to 90% seen once. Sequenced input: peripheral blood. These receptors all come from a man older than 75 with acute or convalescent COVID-19.

V and J are TRBV7-8 and TRBJ1-5; 9 bases are shared with TRBD1. From germline, CDR1 is SGHVS and CDR2 FQNEAQ. The V segment lost 1 base and the J segment 6 bases; nucleotides outside the gene matches: 7. There are 16 residues in the CDR3. This chain's CDR3 is CASSLGGQGRGQPQHF. The CDR3 DNA is TGTGCCAGCAGCTTAGGGGGACAGGGCCGAGGTCAGCCCCAGCATTTT.

This rearrangement joins TRBV3-1 (or the pseudogene TRBV3-2) to TRBJ2-3; TRBD2 aligns across 8 bases. CDR1 is LGHDT and CDR2 is YNNKEL in the germline V gene (reference sequence). Trimming took 1 base from V and 5 from J; bases not matched to a gene: 5. This CDR3 has 15 residues. CDR3 region: CASSQAGGLRDTQYF. The CDR3 bases are TGTGCCAGCAGCCAAGCGGGGGGGCTTAGAGATACGCAGTATTTT.

This clone appeared a single time. The rearrangement joins TRBV12-3 or TRBV12-4 to TRBJ1-3; the D gene is possibly TRBD1 (6 bases). Trimming removed 6 bases at V and 3 bases at J, with 9 bases between. The CDR3 totals 13 residues. The DNA of the CDR3 is TGTGCCAGCAGGAAGGGGGTTGGAAACACCATATATTTT. Encoded protein: CASRKGVGNTIYF.

J is TRBJ1-1 and V is TRBV6-5; D gene ambiguous. Germline-derived CDR1 and CDR2 are MNHEY and SVGAGI. This CDR3 has 12 residues. V dropped 7 bases and J dropped 5 bases, with 11 bases sitting between them. The CDR3 bases are TGTGCCAGCACCCACCCCGGGACTGAAGCTTTCTTT. Encoded protein: CASTHPGTEAFF.

V is TRBV3-1 (or the pseudogene TRBV3-2) and J is TRBJ1-2; 9 positions match TRBD1. The CDR3 has 14 residues. Trimming at V came to 2 bases and at J to 4 bases, leaving 2 bases not matched to a gene. In germline, CDR1 is LGHDT, CDR2 YNNKEL (reference sequence). The CDR3 DNA reads as TGTGCCAGCAGCCAAACAGGGGGCCTCTATGGCTACACCTTC. Amino acids: CASSQTGGLYGYTF.

The rearrangement uses TRBV5-1 and TRBJ1-2; D is ambiguous. This CDR3 has 14 residues. Germline V gene sequence: CDR1 SGHRS, CDR2 YFSETQ. Deletions cut 0 bases from V and 3 bases from J, with 9 bases between. CDR3 DNA: TGCGCCAGCAGCTTGGCGACGGGTGACTATGGCTACACCTTC. Protein product: CASSLATGDYGYTF. The complete variable domain, with remaining parts taken from reference TRBV5-1 and TRBJ1-2, reads KAGVTQTPRYLIKTRGQQVTLSCSPISGHRSVSWYQQTPGQGLQFLFEYFSETQRNKGNFPGRFSGRQFSNSRSEMNVSTLELGDSALYLCASSLATGDYGYTFGSGTRLTVV.

The chain joins TRBV2 to TRBJ2-3; 7 bases fit TRBD2. The CDR3 is 15 amino acids. Germline V CDR1 and CDR2: SNHLY, FYNNEI. Trimming cost V 4 bases and J 0 bases; bases outside gene matches: 4. The CDR3 is CASSGQRGSTDTQYF. CDR3 nucleotide sequence: TGTGCCAGCAGTGGCCAGCGGGGAAGCACAGATACGCAGTATTTT. The full variable domain, its missing parts supplied by reference TRBV2 and TRBJ2-3, is EPEVTQTPSHQVTQMGQEVILRCVPISNHLYFYWYRQILGQKVEFLVSFYNNEISEKSEIFDDQFSVERPDGSNFTLKIRSTKLEDSAMYFCASSGQRGSTDTQYFGPGTRLTVL.

The chain has TRBV12-3 or TRBV12-4 and TRBJ1-1, with 9 positions matching TRBD1. V shed 5 bases, J shed 11 bases, and the junction held 9 bases outside the gene matches. The CDR3 spans 13 residues. CDR3 in amino acids: CASSRPGQGKAFF. For the CDR3, the DNA is TGTGCCAGCAGTAGACCGGGACAGGGTAAGGCTTTCTTT.

This chain joins TRBV2 and TRBJ2-7, with D possibly matching TRBD1 (6 bases). V was pared by 8 bases and J by 1 base, with 12 bases between. Looked up from germline, CDR1 is SNHLY and CDR2 is FYNNEI. CDR3 size: 13 residues. In DNA form, the CDR3 reads TGTGCCAGCGGCAAAACAGGGTCCTACGAGCAGTACTTC. Protein product: CASGKTGSYEQYF.

The chain combines TRBV3-1 (or the pseudogene TRBV3-2) with TRBJ2-2; 7 positions match TRBD2. Germline V gene data show CDR1 as LGHDT and CDR2 as YNNKEL (reference sequence). V was pared by 3 bases and J by 6 bases, with 7 bases of the junction left unmatched. The CDR3 is 15 amino acids. The CDR3 loop is CASSHRGGGAGELFF. The CDR3 bases are TGTGCCAGCAGCCACCGCGGGGGTGGGGCCGGGGAGCTGTTTTTT.

The rearrangement uses TRBV6-5 and TRBJ1-4, with D possibly being TRBD1 (5 bases). CDR3 size: 15 residues. The germline V gene encodes CDR1 MNHEY and CDR2 SVGAGI. The ends were cut back, 4 bases at V and 14 bases at J, with 23 bases in the middle. The CDR3 reads CASSSSMGSGLGLFF. CDR3 DNA sequence: TGTGCCAGCAGTTCTAGTATGGGTTCAGGGCTAGGCCTGTTTTTT.

The genes are TRBV18 and TRBJ1-2; no clear D gene. Germline CDR1 KGHSH, CDR2 LQKENI. CDR3 length: 12 residues. V was shortened by 3 bases and J by 8 bases, with 10 bases between the two germline ends. CDR3 bases: TGTGCCAGCTCACCCAACACAGAAGGCTACACCTTC. This sequence encodes CASSPNTEGYTF.

This chain connects TRBV5-1 to TRBJ1-3; 7 bases line up with TRBD1. Germline CDR1 SGHRS, CDR2 YFSETQ. This CDR3 has 20 amino acids. Germline trimming cut 1 base from V and 0 bases from J; bases unmatched to any gene: 16. CDR3 protein: CASSLRVLGGGENSGNTIYF. Here the CDR3 DNA reads TGCGCCAGCAGCTTGAGGGTCTTAGGAGGGGGCGAGAACTCTGGAAACACCATATATTTT.

In its sample, this clone was seen a few times. V usage is TRBV30 and J usage is TRBJ1-6, with D hard to call. V was trimmed by 2 bases and J by 9 bases, leaving 11 bases between them. Germline V gene lookup returns CDR1 GTSNPN and CDR2 SVGIG (reference sequence). The CDR3 contains 13 residues. The CDR3 is CAWSQGGASPLHF. The CDR3 DNA reads TGTGCCTGGAGTCAAGGAGGTGCTTCACCCCTCCACTTT.

V gene TRBV5-1 combines with J gene TRBJ1-1, with D possibly matching TRBD1 (5 bases). CDR3 length: 16 residues. The V gene's germline CDR1 is SGHRS and CDR2 YFSETQ. The V gene lost 3 bases and the J gene lost 0 bases, with 15 bases spanning the gap. CDR3 sequence: CASSSGDARMNTEAFF. The CDR3 bases are TGCGCCAGCAGCTCGGGGGACGCTAGGATGAACACTGAAGCTTTCTTT.

The chain has TRBV18 and TRBJ1-6, with D tentatively TRBD1 (6 bases). Germline CDR1 KGHSH, CDR2 LQKENI. The ends were cut back, 3 bases at V and 7 bases at J, with 13 bases in the middle. This CDR3 comprises 15 residues. The DNA of the CDR3 is TGTGCCAGCTCACCCTCTGGGACACCCAATTCACCCCTCCACTTT. It encodes CASSPSGTPNSPLHF.

J is TRBJ1-2 and V is TRBV7-9, with 11 bases that match TRBD1. CDR3 length: 14 amino acids. Germline V gene data show CDR1 as SEHNR and CDR2 as FQNEAQ (reference sequence). V gave up 4 bases and J gave up 14 bases; unmatched junction bases: 12. The CDR3 bases are TGTGCCAGCAGCTCAAGGGACAGGGGGGCGCGATTTACCTTC. It yields the protein CASSSRDRGARFTF.

CDR3 amino acids: CASSYGTGVYEQYF. The CDR3 DNA reads as TGTGCCAGCAGCTATGGGACAGGGGTCTACGAGCAGTACTTC. This rearrangement joins TRBV3-1 (or the pseudogene TRBV3-2) to TRBJ2-7, with TRBD1 identical over 10 bases. The germline gives CDR1 LGHDT, CDR2 YNNKEL (reference sequence). The trim removed 5 bases at V and 3 bases at J, leaving 4 bases unmatched. This CDR3 contains 14 residues.

The CDR3 DNA reads as TGTGCCAGCAGCTGGCCTAGCGGGGGAACAGATACGCAGTATTTT. Its protein product is CASSWPSGGTDTQYF. The V and J genes are TRBV13 and TRBJ2-3; 10 nucleotides line up with TRBD2. The germline gives CDR1 PRHDT, CDR2 FYEKMQ (reference sequence). This CDR3 contains 15 residues. V dropped 4 bases and J dropped 3; count of bases not matched to a gene: 4.

This clone has just one count. The genes are TRBV28 and TRBJ1-5; 7 bases are shared with TRBD1. The CDR3 covers 13 residues. The germline V gene has CDR1 MDHEN and CDR2 SYDVKM. The J segment lost 3 bases and the V segment lost 8 bases, leaving 4 bases of the junction unmatched. The chain's CDR3 is CASGTANNQPQHF. The DNA of the CDR3 is TGTGCCAGCGGGACAGCTAACAATCAGCCCCAGCATTTT.

In the case of this clone: A read error may account for a junction end that differs from germline. This chain uses TRBV2 with TRBJ2-1; TRBD1 aligns across 7 bases. The CDR3 sequence is 13 residues long. In germline, CDR1 is SNHLY, CDR2 FYNNEI. In DNA, the CDR3 is TGTGCCAGCTCACTGACAGGGTACAGTGAGCAGTTCTTC. Its translation: CASSLTGYSEQFF.

The V call is TRBV27, the J call TRBJ1-6, with D possibly matching TRBD1 (5 bases). Germline V gene sequence: CDR1 MNHEY, CDR2 SMNVEV (reference sequence). The CDR3 spans 16 residues. Trimming pared 1 base from V and 2 bases from J, leaving 9 bases between. DNA for the CDR3: TGTGCCAGCAGTTTATTAGGGGCTCCCTATAATTCACCCCTCCACTTT. Translated, it gives CASSLLGAPYNSPLHF.